This T cell receptor (beta chain) was obtained from a study of regulatory T cells in long-lasting Graves disease. Construction of TCR beta libraries relied on iRepertoire HTBI primers and on Arm-PCR targeting CDR3 regions. TCRdb processed the multiplex PCR reads anew with MiXCR; each CDR3 protein has one entry. Of 560,000 or so distinct CDR3 sequences detected, about 15% appear once; the ten largest clones hold 12%. Deletions cut 6 bases from V and 7 bases from J, with 22 bases between. This CDR3 comprises 15 residues. Germline V gene lookup returns CDR1 DFQATT and CDR2 SNEGSKA (reference sequence). Time point reported: newly diagnosed GD, antithyroid drugs for less than 3 months. Extracted PBMC RNA gave rise to the TCR library. Clinicians diagnosed Graves' disease using American Thyroid Association guidelines. This clonotype was detected many times. This same sample was also taken into another study, of T cells in Graves' hyperthyroidism and ophthalmopathy. Per that paper: Graves' hyperthyroidism without ophthalmopathy progression within 18 months was termed stable. The study enrolled patients aged 18 to 65 with newly diagnosed hyperthyroidism of under 2 months' duration. The HTBI set primed first-round TCR CDR3 RT-PCR.

This TCR came from a man between 18 and 35 years old with Graves disease. This specimen was peripheral blood mononuclear cells (PBMCs), taken at new diagnosis, from a patient treated with antithyroid drugs. The chain carries TRBV20-1 and TRBJ2-1; weak D call: TRBD2 (5 bases). CDR3 DNA sequence: TGCAGTGCACACGACCCTGCTAGCCGGGCAAATGAGCAGTTCTTC. This encodes CSAHDPASRANEQFF.